The subject of this entry is one T cell receptor beta chain. The sample is drawn from a study of shared clonotypes between healthy human individuals. Clones were read by immunoSEQ multiplex PCR, and TCRdb kept only the in-frame ones, dropping some. Among hundreds of thousands of clones listed, over 60% were seen once. This CDR3 is 13 amino acids long. Trimming shortened V by 1 base and J by 5 bases, and 9 bases separated the two germline ends. Germline assignment: CDR1 LNHNV and CDR2 YYDKDF (reference sequence). The origin of this receptor is a woman in her 40s in good health. Some clones in this sample may be carry-over from other donors' samples. The sequenced sample was PBMCs. The chain carries TRBV15 and TRBJ2-7; D remains unclear. This CDR3 is CATSRVGVNEQYF. The CDR3 coding sequence is TGTGCCACCAGCAGAGTTGGCGTGAACGAGCAGTACTTC.